This is a list of T cell receptor beta chains from one sample in a study of beta chain features in type 1 diabetes. Clones were read by immunoSEQ multiplex PCR, and TCRdb kept only the in-frame ones, dropping some. The data show nearly 350,000 clones, roughly 8.8% seen once. What was sequenced was central memory CD4+ T cells from blood. These receptor sequences come from a young man with type 1 diabetes. Both conserved end residues are part of each CDR3. Each record gives: V gene, CDR3 length, D gene, J gene, clone size, CDR3 DNA, CDR3 protein. The D gene is left open where the match is weak. Clone size is stated in some rows and not others, as once, few, many or a class when expanded.

v_gene: TRBV30; len: 14; d_gene: -; j_gene: TRBJ2-3; abundance: few; CDR3nt: TGTGCCTGTTCGCGGGACGGAAGCACAGATACGCAGTATTTT; CDR3aa: CACSRDGSTDTQYF
v_gene: TRBV5-4; len: 15; d_gene: TRBD1; j_gene: TRBJ1-1; abundance: few; CDR3nt: TGTGCCAGCAGCTTGAATAGGCAGGGGGCGGCTGAAGCTTTCTTT; CDR3aa: CASSLNRQGAAEAFF
v_gene: TRBV6-6; len: 14; d_gene: TRBD1; j_gene: TRBJ1-5; abundance: few; CDR3nt: TGTGCCAGCAGGGGGACAGGACTTAATCAGCCCCAGCATTTT; CDR3aa: CASRGTGLNQPQHF
v_gene: TRBV29-1; len: 14; d_gene: -; j_gene: TRBJ2-2; abundance: -; CDR3nt: TGCAGCGTTCGTTTAGGGTCCGTCACCGGGGAGCTGTTTTTT; CDR3aa: CSVRLGSVTGELFF
v_gene: TRBV9; len: 14; d_gene: -; j_gene: TRBJ2-3; abundance: -; CDR3nt: TGTGCCAGCAGCGTAAGTGGTAGCACAGATACGCAGTATTTT; CDR3aa: CASSVSGSTDTQYF
v_gene: TRBV7-9; len: 13; d_gene: -; j_gene: TRBJ1-2; abundance: -; CDR3nt: TGTGCCAGCAGCTTTGCGGCAGGCTATGGCTACACCTTC; CDR3aa: CASSFAAGYGYTF
v_gene: TRBV5-1; len: 16; d_gene: -; j_gene: TRBJ1-4; abundance: few; CDR3nt: TGCGCCAGCAGCATGGATCCGGGGCCTTATAATGAAAAACTGTTTTTT; CDR3aa: CASSMDPGPYNEKLFF
v_gene: TRBV5-1; len: 14; d_gene: -; j_gene: TRBJ2-3; abundance: few; CDR3nt: TGCGCCAGCAGCTTTTCTGGCACTGAAGATACGCAGTATTTT; CDR3aa: CASSFSGTEDTQYF
v_gene: TRBV6-6; len: 15; d_gene: TRBD2; j_gene: TRBJ2-7; abundance: -; CDR3nt: TGTGCCAGCAGTACCAGCGGGGGTGCCTCCTACGAGCAGTACTTC; CDR3aa: CASSTSGGASYEQYF
v_gene: TRBV28; len: 14; d_gene: -; j_gene: TRBJ2-7; abundance: -; CDR3nt: TGTGCCAGCAGCTACCCCACCGACCCCTACGAGCAGTACTTC; CDR3aa: CASSYPTDPYEQYF
v_gene: TRBV5-6; len: 17; d_gene: -; j_gene: TRBJ2-2; abundance: few; CDR3nt: TGTGCCAGCAGCTTGGTGGCGGGTAGGGTTAGCACCGGGGAGCTGTTTTTT; CDR3aa: CASSLVAGRVSTGELFF
v_gene: TRBV7-6; len: 14; d_gene: TRBD1; j_gene: TRBJ2-7; abundance: few; CDR3nt: TGTGCCAGCAGCCGGACAGGGGGAACCTACGAGCAGTACTTC; CDR3aa: CASSRTGGTYEQYF
v_gene: TRBV30; len: 14; d_gene: TRBD2; j_gene: TRBJ2-5; abundance: few; CDR3nt: TGTGCCTGCGGTGCGGGGGGGCCAGGGGAGACCCAGTACTTC; CDR3aa: CACGAGGPGETQYF
v_gene: TRBV21-1; len: 16; d_gene: -; j_gene: TRBJ1-6; abundance: many; CDR3nt: TGTGCCAGCAGCAAAGACGGGCGCTCCTATAATTCACCCCTCCACTTT; CDR3aa: CASSKDGRSYNSPLHF
v_gene: TRBV19; len: 13; d_gene: -; j_gene: TRBJ1-2; abundance: few; CDR3nt: TGTGCCAGTAGTATACTGGCTAACTATGGCTACACCTTC; CDR3aa: CASSILANYGYTF
v_gene: TRBV4-3; len: 17; d_gene: -; j_gene: TRBJ1-2; abundance: few; CDR3nt: TGCGCCAGCAGCCAAGTCTCAGGTCGGGATAGTGGCTATGGCTACACCTTC; CDR3aa: CASSQVSGRDSGYGYTF
v_gene: TRBV7-2; len: 14; d_gene: -; j_gene: TRBJ2-3; abundance: -; CDR3nt: TGTGCCAGCAGCTTAGTTGAGGGCACAGATACGCAGTATTTT; CDR3aa: CASSLVEGTDTQYF
v_gene: TRBV4-3; len: 15; d_gene: TRBD2; j_gene: TRBJ2-7; abundance: few; CDR3nt: TGCGCCAGCAGCCAAGCTAGCGGGGGGTCCTACGAGCAGTACTTC; CDR3aa: CASSQASGGSYEQYF
v_gene: TRBV25-1; len: 15; d_gene: -; j_gene: TRBJ2-4; abundance: few; CDR3nt: TGTGCCAGCAGCTCCATGGAGGGGACCGGAAACATTCAGTACTTC; CDR3aa: CASSSMEGTGNIQYF
v_gene: TRBV10-1; len: 13; d_gene: -; j_gene: TRBJ2-5; abundance: -; CDR3nt: TGCGCCAGCAGCGGCGGGACCGAAGAGACCCAGTACTTC; CDR3aa: CASSGGTEETQYF
v_gene: TRBV4-3; len: 15; d_gene: -; j_gene: TRBJ2-7; abundance: many; CDR3nt: TGCGCCAGCAGCCGGAACAGGGACCCTTCCTACGAGCAGTACTTC; CDR3aa: CASSRNRDPSYEQYF
v_gene: TRBV6-6; len: 15; d_gene: TRBD1; j_gene: TRBJ2-7; abundance: many; CDR3nt: TGTGCCAGCACGTCTGGGACAGATTTCTCCTACGAGCAGTACTTC; CDR3aa: CASTSGTDFSYEQYF
v_gene: TRBV5-1; len: 13; d_gene: TRBD1; j_gene: TRBJ1-1; abundance: few; CDR3nt: TGCGCCAGCCAAGGACAGGGAGGTTCTGAAGCTTTCTTT; CDR3aa: CASQGQGGSEAFF
v_gene: TRBV27; len: 14; d_gene: -; j_gene: TRBJ1-1; abundance: -; CDR3nt: TGTGCCAGCAGTTTATCGTCCGCTAACACTGAAGCTTTCTTT; CDR3aa: CASSLSSANTEAFF
v_gene: TRBV7-8; len: 16; d_gene: -; j_gene: TRBJ2-4; abundance: -; CDR3nt: TGTGCCAGCAGCTTAGCAGCCGGGACCTCCAAAAACATTCAGTACTTC; CDR3aa: CASSLAAGTSKNIQYF
v_gene: TRBV21-1; len: 16; d_gene: -; j_gene: TRBJ2-3; abundance: many; CDR3nt: TGTGCCAGCAGCAAATGCAAGCGGGGGGGCACAGATACGCAGTATTTT; CDR3aa: CASSKCKRGGTDTQYF
v_gene: TRBV7-2; len: 14; d_gene: TRBD1; j_gene: TRBJ2-3; abundance: few; CDR3nt: TGTGCCAGCAGCCCGGGACAGGGGGTAGATACGCAGTATTTT; CDR3aa: CASSPGQGVDTQYF
v_gene: TRBV30; len: 15; d_gene: -; j_gene: TRBJ2-3; abundance: -; CDR3nt: TGTGCCTGGAGTATCGCGACAGGTAGCACAGATACGCAGTATTTT; CDR3aa: CAWSIATGSTDTQYF
v_gene: TRBV5-5; len: 14; d_gene: -; j_gene: TRBJ1-4; abundance: many; CDR3nt: TGTGCCAGCAGCTTGAGCGGATGGGGTGAAAAACTGTTTTTT; CDR3aa: CASSLSGWGEKLFF
v_gene: TRBV7-2; len: 14; d_gene: TRBD1; j_gene: TRBJ2-5; abundance: -; CDR3nt: TGTGCCAGCAGCCAGACAGGGATAATAGAGACCCAGTACTTC; CDR3aa: CASSQTGIIETQYF
v_gene: TRBV7-2; len: 15; d_gene: TRBD2; j_gene: TRBJ2-5; abundance: -; CDR3nt: TGTGCCAGCAGCCCTAGAGGGGCTAGCGGGGAGACCCAGTACTTC; CDR3aa: CASSPRGASGETQYF
v_gene: TRBV5-1; len: 15; d_gene: -; j_gene: TRBJ1-1; abundance: few; CDR3nt: TGCGCCAGCAGCGTGGGGCCCTTCGGAGGCACTGAAGCTTTCTTT; CDR3aa: CASSVGPFGGTEAFF